This T cell receptor (beta chain) was profiled in a study of blood T cell repertoires in COVID-19. In the study overall: Italy, Spain and the United States were the sources of the convalescent and acute COVID-19 samples. T cells, B-cell-depleted T cells, or PBMCs supplied cDNA or gDNA.

Methods used by the authors: Researchers report that nucleated cell counts were estimated from reference gene primer amplification. TCRdb's table, derived via immunoSEQ multiplex PCR, lists solely in-frame clones and lacks some. That table is the source of V, J and clone size, and D and trimming were worked out from the DNA. The sample records roughly 250,000 clones, about nine tenths being singletons. The CDR3 has 14 residues. CDR1 is SGHNT and CDR2 is YYREEE in the germline V gene (reference sequence). The V gene lost 0 bases and the J gene lost 2 bases, with 7 bases spanning the gap. The sequenced sample was peripheral blood. J is TRBJ2-3 and V is TRBV5-4, with TRBD2 as a possible D gene (5 bases). The source of this sequence is a man in his 60s who had recovered from COVID-19. DNA for the CDR3: TGTGCCAGCAGCTTGGGACTAAACACAGATACGCAGTATTTT. Protein product: CASSLGLNTDTQYF.